The next 11 T cell receptor beta chains were all read from a single sample in a study of cytomegalovirus exposure and HLA in healthy donors. The PCR was carried out with 60 Vbeta primers and 13 Jbeta primers. The data were produced by immunoSEQ multiplex PCR, yet TCRdb's version contains in-frame clones alone and is incomplete. The table lists around 200,000 clones, roughly 79% of them singletons. Material: PBMCs. The origin of the receptors is a young woman in good health and CMV-seropositive.

The gene calls are TRBV7-2 and TRBJ2-1; 10 bases fit TRBD2. The length of the CDR3 is 17 residues. The V segment lost 2 bases and the J segment 7 bases; nucleotides outside the gene matches: 11. The germline V gene has CDR1 SGHTA and CDR2 FQGNSA. Here the CDR3 reads CASSLLPGTSVWNEQFF. The CDR3 DNA is TGTGCCAGCAGCTTACTTCCCGGGACTAGCGTTTGGAATGAGCAGTTCTTC.

The chain is built from TRBV11-2 and TRBJ2-2, with a tentative D call TRBD2 (6 bases). The CDR3 length is 15 residues. Trimming shortened V by 1 base and J by 6 bases, and 12 bases separated the two germline ends. Looked up from germline, CDR1 is SGHAT and CDR2 is FQNNGV. This CDR3 reads CASSLVGGTAGELFF. DNA for the CDR3: TGTGCCAGCAGCTTAGTGGGAGGTACAGCCGGGGAGCTGTTTTTT.

The V gene is TRBV10-1, the J gene TRBJ2-6; TRBD1 matches 9 bases. This CDR3 has 16 amino acids. Trimming took 5 bases from V and 3 from J; bases not matched to a gene: 5. The germline V gene encodes CDR1 WNHNN and CDR2 SYGVQD (reference sequence). CDR3: CASSTGGRFGANVLTF. The CDR3 region has the DNA TGCGCCAGCAGTACAGGGGGCCGCTTTGGGGCCAACGTCCTGACTTTC.

The genes are TRBV7-9 and TRBJ2-6; no clear D gene. CDR1 SEHNR and CDR2 FQNEAQ come from the germline V gene (reference sequence). The CDR3 is made up of 15 amino acids. V gave up 5 bases and J gave up 0 bases, with 8 bases separating them. The CDR3 here is CASSLHTSGANVLTF. The DNA of the CDR3 is TGTGCCAGCAGCCTTCACACCTCTGGGGCCAACGTCCTGACTTTC.

The chain carries TRBV29-1 and TRBJ2-5; 7 positions agree with TRBD2. Matching the DNA end better, TRBJ2-7 makes the J call doubtful. This CDR3 is built from 14 residues. Per the germline V gene, CDR1 is SQVTM and CDR2 is ANQGSEA. CDR3 loop: CSVEGGREANEQYF. In DNA form, the CDR3 reads TGCAGCGTTGAAGGGGGACGGGAGGCGAACGAGCAGTACTTC.

The rearrangement uses TRBV28 and TRBJ1-2, with D tentatively TRBD1 (6 bases). Between the trimmed V and J ends, which lost 6 bases and 4 bases, there was a span of 18 bases. Germline lookup yields CDR1 MDHEN and CDR2 SYDVKM. The CDR3 is 15 amino acids. Here the CDR3 DNA reads TGTGCCAGCAGCAAACAGGGTGTGTGGGTCTATGGCTACACCTTC. Translated: CASSKQGVWVYGYTF.

The chain employs TRBV5-6 and TRBJ1-4, with a possible D match to TRBD1 (5 bases). This CDR3 contains 14 residues. Trimming left V 4 bases short and J 4 bases short, with 11 bases between. Germline CDR1 and CDR2: SGHDT and YYEEEE. CDR3 in amino acids: CASSPTDGNEKLFF. CDR3 in DNA: TGTGCCAGCAGCCCGACAGACGGTAATGAAAAACTGTTTTTT.

The V gene is TRBV11-2, the J gene TRBJ2-5; 12 positions match TRBD2. The CDR3 totals 18 residues. V gave up 6 bases and J gave up 4 bases; unmatched junction bases: 15. In germline, CDR1 is SGHAT, CDR2 FQNNGV. Here the CDR3 reads CASRPSWTSGETTETQYF. The CDR3 DNA reads as TGTGCCAGCAGACCTTCCTGGACTAGCGGGGAAACTACAGAGACCCAGTACTTC.

V usage is TRBV7-8 and J usage is TRBJ1-1; D ambiguous. The germline V gene encodes CDR1 SGHVS and CDR2 FQNEAQ. CDR3 length: 14 residues. The V end was cut by 5 bases, the J end by 0 bases, with 10 bases between. CDR3 DNA: TGTGCCAGCAGCCGGACGGAGGTGAACACTGAAGCTTTCTTT. This gives the protein CASSRTEVNTEAFF. Full variable domain (rest looked up from reference TRBV7-8 and TRBJ1-1): GAGVSQSPRYKVAKRGQDVALRCDPISGHVSLFWYQQALGQGPEFLTYFQNEAQLDKSGLPSDRFFAERPEGSVSTLKIQRTQQEDSAVYLCASSRTEVNTEAFFGQGTRLTVV.

The chain employs TRBV28 and TRBJ1-2; D gene ambiguous. The CDR3 extends over 11 amino acids. With 9 bases removed from V and 4 bases from J, the gap between germline ends came to 9 bases. Germline CDR1 reads MDHEN; CDR2 reads SYDVKM. CDR3 loop: CASLSGYGYTF. CDR3 nucleotide sequence: TGTGCCAGTTTGAGTGGCTATGGCTACACCTTC.

This clone has only a few counts. Written as DNA, the CDR3 is TGCGCCAGCAGCCAAGAATGGACAGGTTTAGCCAAAAACATTCAGTACTTC. Translated: CASSQEWTGLAKNIQYF. The rearrangement uses TRBV4-3 and TRBJ2-4, with 7 bases that match TRBD1. With V trimmed by 0 bases and J by 0 bases, 5 bases remained unmatched. Germline V gene sequence: CDR1 LGHNA, CDR2 YSLEER. The CDR3 covers 17 residues.